The T cell receptor (beta chain) under discussion was sequenced for a study of vaccination and CD4 T cells after COVID-19. Turning to the study itself: For each participant, vaccination comprised two doses of either the BNT162b2 or the mRNA-1273 vaccine. Study observations and caveats: Although the median of SARS-CoV-2-reactive clonotypes rose from approximately 21 to 40, the change was not significant.

Remarks on this clonotype: Its antigen is undetermined.

Trimming cost V 4 bases and J 3 bases; bases outside gene matches: 14. The germline V gene encodes CDR1 DFQATT and CDR2 SNEGSKA (reference sequence). The CDR3 totals 16 residues. Sequencing of cultured CD4+ T cell DNA used the Oncomine TCR Beta short-read assay. TCRdb recomputed calls from the PCR reads with MiXCR, one row per CDR3 protein. Of roughly 15,000 distinct CDR3 sequences listed, under 75% are singletons. Treatment here: approximately 11-day PBMC culture with coronavirus spike peptide pools or control peptides (ViraFEST assay). The V and J genes are TRBV20-1 and TRBJ2-7, with 8 bases identical to TRBD1. The sequenced material came from CD4+ T cells from blood, cultured in vitro. The receptor was isolated from a human donor who had recovered from COVID-19. CDR3 in amino acids: CSAKPGAGDRSYEQYF. The CDR3 DNA follows: TGCAGTGCTAAACCCGGGGCCGGGGACAGGAGCTACGAGCAGTACTTC.